One sample yielded the 19 T cell receptor beta chains listed below, sequenced in a study of T cell clonality in common variable immunodeficiency. Here immunoSEQ multiplex PCR was the method, and the copy in TCRdb shows in-frame clones only, minus some. The sample holds approximately 30,000 clones, and no clone turns up only once. Sequenced material: peripheral blood mononuclear cells. These receptors were taken from a person aged 18-70 years in good health.

In this sample, this clone turned up many times. The DNA ends 3 residues before the CDR3 does, and the rest of the CDR3 is filled in from the germline J gene. The chain links TRBV19 to TRBJ1-1, with 7 bases matching TRBD1. This CDR3 has 15 residues. V was pared by 7 bases and J by 1 base, with 9 bases of the junction left unmatched. Germline V gene data show CDR1 as LNHDA and CDR2 as SQIVND (reference sequence). Partial CDR3 DNA: TGTGCCAGTACAAAACAGGGGTCGTCGAACACTGAA. Its protein product is CASTKQGSSNTE. The whole CDR3 sequence is CASTKQGSSNTEAFF.

This clone occurred many times. The read gets to within 3 residues of the CDR3 end, and the germline J gene fills in the rest. The gene calls are TRBV4-2 and TRBJ2-7; perhaps TRBD1 as D (6 bases). There are 14 residues in the CDR3. CDR1 is LGHNA, CDR2 YNFKEQ, per germline. V was shortened by 0 bases and J by 3 bases, with 9 bases between the two germline ends. The covered CDR3 bases are TGTGCCAGCAGCCAAGATATAGGGGGCTACGAG. This encodes CASSQDIGGYE. From start to end, the CDR3 is CASSQDIGGYEQYF.

This clone has ten or more counts. The sequenced fragment ends 3 residues before the CDR3 boundary, so the rest is inferred from the germline J gene. J is TRBJ1-5 and V is TRBV18; TRBD1 might be the D (6 bases). Germline CDR1 is KGHSH and CDR2 is LQKENI. Trimming stripped 5 bases from V and 3 bases from J, with 20 bases between. The CDR3 sequence is 17 residues long. Here the CDR3 reads CASSSRPYGQLNQPQHF. The part of the CDR3 DNA that was read is TGTGCCAGCTCAAGCCGACCTTATGGACAGCTCAATCAGCCC.

This clone was found many times. The missing CDR3 end, 3 residues past where the read stops, is filled in from the germline J gene. The J gene is TRBJ1-4, the V gene TRBV19; the D gene is possibly TRBD1 (6 bases). Germline lookup yields CDR1 LNHDA and CDR2 SQIVND (reference sequence). The CDR3 spans 16 residues. Trimming pared 6 bases from V and 3 bases from J, leaving 17 bases between. Here the CDR3 reads CASRGRGGLSNEKLFF. The CDR3 DNA, read in part, is TGTGCCAGTAGGGGAAGGGGGGGGTTGTCTAATGAAAAA.

This clone occurred many times. The CDR3 end falls 3 residues outside the read, so it is completed with the germline J gene. The V and J genes are TRBV29-1 and TRBJ2-3, with 8 bases fitting TRBD2. The CDR3 spans 14 residues. After removal of 6 bases from V and 6 bases from J, the junction contained 11 bases not matched to a gene. CDR1 and CDR2 from the germline V gene are SQVTM and ANQGSEA. CDR3 bases read: TGCAGCGTGAGAGCGGGAGATAAACCCGATACG. It is translated as CSVRAGDKPDT. The entire CDR3 protein reads CSVRAGDKPDTQYF.

This clone was detected ten times or more. Read data end 3 residues before the CDR3 end; the end is taken from the germline J gene. V is TRBV18 and J is TRBJ1-1; D is possibly TRBD1 (6 bases). Germline assignment: CDR1 KGHSH and CDR2 LQKENI. V lost 3 bases to trimming and J lost 1 base, with 9 bases between them. CDR3 length: 14 amino acids. The sequenced part of the CDR3 DNA is TGTGCCAGCTCACCGGGACAAACGAACACTGAA. Translated, it gives CASSPGQTNTE. The complete CDR3 protein is CASSPGQTNTEAFF.

Regarding this clone: The read terminates 3 residues ahead of where the CDR3 ends, so the germline J gene completes it. The V gene is TRBV7-6, the J gene TRBJ1-4, with 8 bases aligning to TRBD1. CDR3 length equals 16 residues. Trimming cost V 5 bases and J 1 base; bases outside gene matches: 6. Germline V gives CDR1 SGHVS, CDR2 FNYEAQ. CDR3 DNA (partial): TGTGCCAGCAGCCTCGACAGGGGAGTAACTAATGAAAAA. Protein product: CASSLDRGVTNEK. The full-length CDR3 reads as CASSLDRGVTNEKLFF.

This clone was picked up a small number of times. The read comes to an end 3 residues before the CDR3 does, leaving the germline J gene to fill in the end. This chain links TRBV19 with TRBJ1-5; D is ambiguous. The CDR3 is made up of 13 amino acids. Germline values: CDR1 LNHDA, CDR2 SQIVND (reference sequence). Deletions cut 3 bases from V and 5 bases from J, with 8 bases between. The CDR3 sequence: CASSMARDQPQHF. Incomplete CDR3 DNA: TGTGCCAGTAGTATGGCCCGTGATCAGCCC.

This clone was observed at least ten times. The read halts 3 residues ahead of the CDR3 end, with the missing end drawn from the germline J gene. The V call is TRBV5-1, the J call TRBJ2-1; D is possibly TRBD1 (5 bases). The V end lost 0 bases, the J end lost 5 bases, and 12 bases lay between the germline ends. Germline CDR1 reads SGHRS; CDR2 reads YFSETQ. The CDR3 extends over 15 amino acids. The CDR3 loop reads CASSLDRSLNNEQFF. CDR3 DNA, as far as it was read: TGCGCCAGCAGCTTGGACAGGAGTCTCAACAATGAG.

This clone has just a few counts. The missing CDR3 end, 3 residues past where the read stops, is filled in from the germline J gene. V and J are TRBV30 and TRBJ2-5, with unresolved D. There are 13 residues in the CDR3. V lost 0 bases and J 3 bases, leaving 8 bases between the germline ends. CDR1 and CDR2 (germline): GTSNPN, SVGIG (reference sequence). The sequenced CDR3 bases are TGTGCCTGGAGTGTTGGCACCGAAGAGACC. Encoded protein: CAWSVGTEET. The complete CDR3 protein is CAWSVGTEETQYF.

In the case of this clone: Read coverage stops 3 residues before the CDR3 terminus; the germline J gene supplies the remainder. This chain uses TRBV7-9 with TRBJ2-1; 12 bases match TRBD2. V was pared by 5 bases and J by 7 bases, with 3 bases of the junction left unmatched. This CDR3 has 14 amino acids. CDR1 and CDR2 (germline): SEHNR, FQNEAQ (reference sequence). The CDR3 region is CASSRTSGNNEQFF. The covered CDR3 bases are TGTGCCAGCAGCCGGACTAGCGGGAATAATGAG. The entire variable domain, with the rest obtained from reference TRBV7-9 and TRBJ2-1, is as follows: DTGVSQNPRHKITKRGQNVTFRCDPISEHNRLYWYRQTLGQGPEFLTYFQNEAQLEKSRLLSDRFSAERPKGSFSTLEIQRTEQGDSAMYLCASSRTSGNNEQFFGPGTRLTVL.

This clone was detected ten times or more. The read halts 3 residues ahead of the CDR3 end, with the missing end drawn from the germline J gene. This chain joins TRBV13 and TRBJ2-7, with 10 nucleotides matching TRBD2. V was clipped by 5 bases and J by 0 bases; unmatched bases: 1. There are 14 residues in the CDR3. The V gene's germline CDR1 is PRHDT and CDR2 FYEKMQ (reference sequence). The CDR3 loop is CASSRLAGSYEQYF. CDR3 bases read: TGTGCCAGCAGCCGACTAGCGGGCTCCTACGAG.

The table lists this clone with a few counts. The CDR3 extends 3 residues past the end of the read, so its final part is completed from the germline J gene. This sequence joins TRBV10-2 and TRBJ1-2; no firm D call. V was cut by 10 bases and J by 2 bases, with 11 bases left in between. Looked up from germline, CDR1 is WSHSY and CDR2 is SAAADI. This CDR3 is built from 12 residues. The CDR3 DNA, read in part, is TGCGCCACCTTGGCAGAAAACTATGGC. Protein sequence: CATLAENYG. The full CDR3 protein reads CATLAENYGYTF.

This clone was seen only a few times. The CDR3 end lies 3 residues beyond the end of the read and is filled in from the germline J gene. J is TRBJ2-2 and V is TRBV18, with D perhaps matching TRBD1 (5 bases). Germline V gene sequence: CDR1 KGHSH, CDR2 LQKENI. This CDR3 comprises 14 residues. CDR3 bases read: TGTGCCAGCTCGCTCATGCAGGGTCCTGAAAAG. Its protein product is CASSLMQGPEK. The whole CDR3 protein reads CASSLMQGPEKLFF.

The sample holds many counts of this clone. The CDR3 end lies 3 residues beyond the end of the read and is filled in from the germline J gene. This chain joins TRBV2 and TRBJ2-7, with D possibly being TRBD2 (5 bases). CDR3 size: 14 residues. Trimming shortened V by 8 bases and J by 3 bases, and 17 bases separated the two germline ends. Germline CDR1 and CDR2: SNHLY and FYNNEI. The CDR3 DNA, read in part, is TGTGCCAGCGGAGGTAGCCATTATTACTACGAG. Its protein product is CASGGSHYYYE. Given in full, the CDR3 is CASGGSHYYYEQYF.

This clone was seen more than once but under ten times. The observed sequence ends 3 residues before the CDR3 terminus, with the missing tail filled in from the germline J gene. This chain uses TRBV7-8 with TRBJ1-1, with D uncertain. In germline, CDR1 is SGHVS, CDR2 FQNEAQ. The CDR3 spans 13 residues. Trimming cost V 5 bases and J 0 bases, with 7 bases left between them. The CDR3 spells CASSPGLNTEAFF. The part of the CDR3 DNA that was read is TGTGCCAGCAGCCCGGGTCTGAACACTGAA.

This clone was seen at least ten times. The read terminates 3 residues ahead of where the CDR3 ends, so the germline J gene completes it. The rearrangement links TRBV6-1 to TRBJ2-3, with 7 bases identical to TRBD2. CDR3 length equals 16 residues. The germline gives CDR1 MNHNS, CDR2 SASEGT. With 1 base clipped from V and 4 bases from J, the junction kept 8 bases outside the gene matches. Incomplete CDR3 DNA: TGTGCCAGCAGTGAAGAATGGGCGGGAGAGGCAGATACG. This sequence encodes CASSEEWAGEADT. The whole CDR3 region reads CASSEEWAGEADTQYF.

To note about this clone: Coverage ceases 3 residues before the CDR3 finishes, and the germline J gene fills in the end. This sequence joins TRBV20-1 and TRBJ2-5, with TRBD2 identical over 13 bases. Trimming at V came to 7 bases and at J to 1 base, leaving 6 bases not matched to a gene. Germline assignment: CDR1 DFQATT and CDR2 SNEGSKA (reference sequence). The CDR3 totals 15 residues. The sequenced CDR3 bases are TGCAGTGTCATACTAGCGGGAGGGACCCAAGAGACC. It specifies CSVILAGGTQET. Given in full, the CDR3 is CSVILAGGTQETQYF.

This clone was picked up a small number of times. The CDR3 end is not reached by the read, which stops 3 residues before it; the germline J gene fills it in. The chain has TRBV29-1 and TRBJ1-2; TRBD1 might be the D (5 bases). Germline V gene data show CDR1 as SQVTM and CDR2 as ANQGSEA. CDR3 size: 13 residues. The DNA read from the CDR3 is TGCAGCGTTGAGAAGGGGCTAGGAACACTC. Translating gives CSVEKGLGTL. The full CDR3 sequence reads CSVEKGLGTLYTF.